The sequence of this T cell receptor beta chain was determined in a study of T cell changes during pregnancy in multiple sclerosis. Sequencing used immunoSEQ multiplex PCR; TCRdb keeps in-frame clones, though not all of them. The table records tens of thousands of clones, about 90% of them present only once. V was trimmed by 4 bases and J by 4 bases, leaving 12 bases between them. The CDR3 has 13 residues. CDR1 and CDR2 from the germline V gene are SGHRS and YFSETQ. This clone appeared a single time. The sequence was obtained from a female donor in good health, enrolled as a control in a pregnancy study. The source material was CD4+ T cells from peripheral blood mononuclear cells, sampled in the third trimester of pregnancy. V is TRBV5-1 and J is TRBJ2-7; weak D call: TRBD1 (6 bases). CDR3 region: CASSGDIGYEQYF. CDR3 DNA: TGCGCCAGCAGCGGGGACATCGGATACGAGCAGTACTTC.